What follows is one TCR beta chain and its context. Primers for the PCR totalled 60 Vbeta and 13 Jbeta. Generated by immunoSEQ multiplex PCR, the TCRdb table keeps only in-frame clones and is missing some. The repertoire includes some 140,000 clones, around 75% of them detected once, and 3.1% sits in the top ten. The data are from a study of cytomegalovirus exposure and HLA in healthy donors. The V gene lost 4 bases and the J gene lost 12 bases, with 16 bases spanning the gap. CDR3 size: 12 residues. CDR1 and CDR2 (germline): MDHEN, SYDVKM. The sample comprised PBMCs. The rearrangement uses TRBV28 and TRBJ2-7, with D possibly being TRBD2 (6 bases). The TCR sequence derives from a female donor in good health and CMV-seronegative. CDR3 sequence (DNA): TGTGCCAGCAGTTCGCCCGCTCTCGGGGGGTACTTC. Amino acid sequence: CASSSPALGGYF.